The next 12 T cell receptor beta chains were all read from a single sample in a study of shared clonotypes between healthy human individuals. Only in-frame clones appear in the TCRdb table, and some are missing; sequencing was by immunoSEQ multiplex PCR. Of 1.5 million to 2.5 million clones listed, approximately 95% are singletons. Naive CD8 cells lacked CD45RO and underwent positive selection for CCR7, leaving out terminally differentiated effector memory CD45RA+ cells. Sequencing input: naive CD8+ T cells sorted from blood. The source of these receptors is a man aged 18 to 30 in good health.

As regards this clone: The sample carries other DNA sequences with the same CDR3. The chain carries TRBV30 and TRBJ1-5; D not resolved. Looked up from germline, CDR1 is GTSNPN and CDR2 is SVGIG (reference sequence). Trimming removed 5 bases at V and 1 base at J, with 12 bases between. The CDR3 is 14 residues long. CDR3 sequence reads: CAWGSENSNQPQHF. The CDR3 DNA follows: TGTGCCTGGGGTTCCGAGAACAGCAATCAGCCCCAGCATTTT.

V usage is TRBV6-6 and J usage is TRBJ2-2, with D perhaps TRBD2 (5 bases). V dropped 8 bases and J dropped 5 bases, with 12 bases sitting between them. The germline V gene has CDR1 MNHNY and CDR2 SVGAGI (reference sequence). The CDR3 consists of 13 residues. As DNA, the CDR3 is TGTGCCAGCCGATGGACGGGGACCGGGGAGCTGTTTTTT. Translation: CASRWTGTGELFF.

This chain connects TRBV6-1 to TRBJ2-1, with a possible D match to TRBD2 (5 bases). V was shortened by 0 bases and J by 5 bases, with 14 bases between the two germline ends. There are 16 residues in the CDR3. Germline lookup yields CDR1 MNHNS and CDR2 SASEGT. The CDR3 DNA sequence: TGTGCCAGCAGTGAAGCCAACGGTCCCGGGGACAATGAGCAGTTCTTC. It translates to CASSEANGPGDNEQFF.

The table lists this clone with a count of one. This chain links TRBV7-8 with TRBJ1-1; possible D gene TRBD1, 5 bases. The CDR3 spans 17 residues. Germline CDR1 SGHVS, CDR2 FQNEAQ. V was trimmed by 5 bases and J by 2 bases, leaving 21 bases between them. The CDR3 DNA reads as TGTGCCAGCAGCCAACTCTGGGACGTTCCACACAACACTGAAGCTTTCTTT. This encodes CASSQLWDVPHNTEAFF.

This clone was detected only once. The chain links TRBV6-1 to TRBJ1-1; the D gene is possibly TRBD1 (6 bases). Trimming took 2 bases from V and 2 from J, leaving 15 bases between them. Germline V gene data show CDR1 as MNHNS and CDR2 as SASEGT. CDR3 length: 16 residues. CDR3 bases: TGTGCCAGCAGTGAATTTGCGGGACACATAAACACTGAAGCTTTCTTT. It codes for CASSEFAGHINTEAFF.

V is TRBV19 and J is TRBJ2-1, with TRBD1 matching 8 bases. The trim removed 3 bases at V and 7 bases at J, leaving 8 bases unmatched. This CDR3 has 15 amino acids. Germline V gives CDR1 LNHDA, CDR2 SQIVND (reference sequence). CDR3 sequence: CASSIGTGFTNEQFF. The CDR3 DNA follows: TGTGCCAGTAGTATCGGGACAGGATTTACAAATGAGCAGTTCTTC.

The chain links TRBV13 to TRBJ1-1; TRBD1 aligns across 7 bases. After removal of 2 bases from V and 3 bases from J, the junction contained 3 bases not matched to a gene. Germline V gene lookup returns CDR1 PRHDT and CDR2 FYEKMQ (reference sequence). This CDR3 has 14 residues. The CDR3 protein is CASSLTGDDTEAFF. The CDR3 DNA follows: TGTGCCAGCAGCTTAACAGGGGACGACACTGAAGCTTTCTTT.

The V call is TRBV6-1, the J call TRBJ2-2, with D hard to call. The CDR3 consists of 12 residues. Germline CDR1 and CDR2: MNHNS and SASEGT. Deletions cut 6 bases from V and 6 bases from J, with 8 bases between. The CDR3 sequence: CASRGDAGELFF. The DNA for the CDR3 is TGTGCCAGCAGGGGTGATGCCGGGGAGCTGTTTTTT.

This sequence joins TRBV19 and TRBJ2-7; D not resolved. Germline CDR1 LNHDA, CDR2 SQIVND (reference sequence). Trimming took off 7 bases at V and 3 bases at J, with 19 bases between the two ends. This CDR3 region has 15 residues. Here the CDR3 reads CASMDPGGRGYEQYF. The CDR3 DNA sequence: TGTGCCAGTATGGACCCGGGTGGAAGAGGCTACGAGCAGTACTTC.

The sample holds a few counts of this clone. This chain joins TRBV29-1 and TRBJ1-2; D not resolved. The CDR3 contains 12 residues. Germline V gene lookup returns CDR1 SQVTM and CDR2 ANQGSEA. V gave up 4 bases and J gave up 4 bases, with 10 bases separating them. Written as DNA, the CDR3 is TGCAGCGTTGGGGGTAACCTCTATGGCTACACCTTC. This encodes CSVGGNLYGYTF.

The chain carries TRBV7-9 and TRBJ2-5; 10 bases map to TRBD1. Trimming at V came to 3 bases and at J to 5 bases, leaving 18 bases not matched to a gene. Germline values: CDR1 SEHNR, CDR2 FQNEAQ (reference sequence). This CDR3 is built from 19 residues. CDR3 residues: CASSFPTGGQGLWEETQYF. As DNA, the CDR3 is TGTGCCAGCAGCTTCCCCACCGGGGGACAGGGGCTTTGGGAGGAGACCCAGTACTTC.

The chain has TRBV6-1 and TRBJ1-2; 7 bases map to TRBD1. The CDR3 has 13 residues. The trim removed 6 bases at V and 8 bases at J, leaving 9 bases unmatched. Germline loops: CDR1 MNHNS, CDR2 SASEGT. CDR3 sequence (DNA): TGTGCCAGCAGGTCGGGACAGATGGTCGGCTACACCTTC. This sequence encodes CASRSGQMVGYTF.